This TCR beta chain originates from a study of metastatic and nonmetastatic thyroid tumors. The overall study: Repertoires from blood and tumor or nodule tissue of malignant and benign thyroid patients were compared.

Trimming removed 7 bases from V and 6 bases from J; junction bases left unmatched: 6. Germline CDR1 reads SNHLY; CDR2 reads FYNNEI. This CDR3 is built from 12 residues. All patients were treatment-naive before thyroid surgery. The sample holds many counts of this clone. Methods used by the authors: Clinicopathological groups differed in CDR3, with these differences serving to build a distant-metastasis classifier for papillary thyroid cancer. TCRdb re-processed the PCR reads through MiXCR. The V and J calls were not made by the authors but by TCRdb's processing. The sample contains 20,000 to 25,000 clones, 24% of which appear only once.

The chain combines TRBV2 with TRBJ2-7, with TRBD2 matching over 7 bases. This sequence was found in a female donor with papillary thyroid cancer or a benign thyroid nodule (not recorded which). Some clones in this sample may be carry-over from other donors' samples. Source material: tumor tissue. CDR3 in DNA: TGTGCCAGCAAAGCGGGACCAGCCGAGCAGTACTTC. This encodes CASKAGPAEQYF.